This T cell receptor beta chain came from a study of cytomegalovirus exposure and HLA in healthy donors. Across the whole study: In terms of ancestry, the Caucasian-associated cluster contained about four fifths of the approximately 400 genotyped donors.

This clone was observed a single time. Its antigen is currently unknown. The study ran its PCR with 60 Vbeta and 13 Jbeta primers. Sequencing used immunoSEQ multiplex PCR; TCRdb keeps in-frame clones, though not all of them. The repertoire consists of 150,000 to 200,000 clones, with 77% occurring once and the leading ten covering approximately 1.3%. The CDR3 has 14 amino acids. Between the trimmed V and J ends, which lost 6 bases and 0 bases, there was a span of 11 bases. Germline CDR1 reads MNHEY; CDR2 reads SMNVEV (reference sequence). Study outcomes and limitations: A reported reduction in N-insertions relative to the 666-donor mean was seen in an Asian-associated ancestry cluster in a later analysis. Among TCR sequences, most were rare, though some public TCRs appeared in many donors. High specificity and sensitivity for cytomegalovirus status were reported for the classifier.

Sequencing was done on a sample of PBMCs. The gene calls are TRBV27 and TRBJ1-1, with D maybe TRBD1 (6 bases). The clonotype originates from a woman aged 30 to 39 in good health and CMV-seropositive. The CDR3 reads CASRIDRMNTEAFF. CDR3 bases: TGTGCCAGCAGAATAGACAGGATGAACACTGAAGCTTTCTTT.